The present T cell receptor beta chain was sequenced within a study of shared clonotypes between healthy human individuals. With respect to this clone: Its antigen is not known.

With 4 bases clipped from V and 9 bases from J, the junction kept 7 bases outside the gene matches. The germline V gene encodes CDR1 WSHSY and CDR2 SAAADI. The CDR3 sequence is 14 residues long. Here immunoSEQ multiplex PCR was the method, and the copy in TCRdb shows in-frame clones only, minus some. The sample carries 470,000 or so clones, 81% recorded once. Study-level findings and limits: Few donors restricted represented genetic and exposure-history diversity.

The TCR originated in a woman between 40 and 50 years old in good health. Some clones in this sample may be carry-over from other donors' samples. The J gene is TRBJ2-1, the V gene TRBV10-2; 9 positions agree with TRBD2. Sequences were obtained from PBMCs. Written as DNA, the CDR3 is TGCGCCAGCAGTGTGGCGGGAGGGCCGGGTGAGCAGTTCTTC. It encodes CASSVAGGPGEQFF.